The T cell receptor beta chain described here comes from a study of blood T cell repertoires in COVID-19. For the study at large: Researchers got acute and convalescent COVID-19 samples from the United States, Italy and Spain.

Sequenced by immunoSEQ multiplex PCR; TCRdb stores in-frame clones only, minus some. The sample lists 150,000 to 200,000 clones; approximately 95% were seen once. The CDR3 is 16 amino acids. The V gene's germline CDR1 is LNHNV and CDR2 YYDKDF (reference sequence). Trimming shortened V by 1 base and J by 4 bases, and 13 bases separated the two germline ends. The chain employs TRBV15 and TRBJ2-2, with TRBD1 as a possible D gene (6 bases). The sample consisted of peripheral blood. The sequence was obtained from a woman in her sixties with COVID-19, enrolled during active disease. The CDR3 reads CATSRGPLGGTGELFF. The DNA for the CDR3 is TGTGCCACCAGCAGAGGCCCCCTAGGGGGCACCGGGGAGCTGTTTTTT.